The present entry profiles one T cell receptor (beta chain) with its context. Its antigen is currently unknown. V was shortened by 0 bases and J by 4 bases, with 8 bases between the two germline ends. Germline V gene data show CDR1 as SGDLS and CDR2 as YYNGEE. The CDR3 extends over 15 amino acids. Researchers ran the PCR with 60 Vbeta and 13 Jbeta primers. Only in-frame clones appear in the TCRdb table, and some are missing; sequencing was by immunoSEQ multiplex PCR. The sample lists about 170,000 clones, 73% occurring once. The data stem from a study of cytomegalovirus exposure and HLA in healthy donors. Points from the study as a whole: Earlier results showed most TCR beta V segments being productive about 87% or about 30% of the time.

Sequencing used PBMCs. This receptor was taken from a woman between 18 and 30 years old in good health and CMV-seropositive. V and J are TRBV9 and TRBJ1-6, with D perhaps TRBD1 (5 bases). The CDR3 sequence is CASSVGQQYNSPLHF. CDR3 coding DNA: TGTGCCAGCAGCGTAGGACAGCAGTATAATTCACCCCTCCACTTT. Looking up the rest from reference TRBV9 and TRBJ1-6 gives the full variable domain: DSGVTQTPKHLITATGQRVTLRCSPRSGDLSVYWYQQSLDQGLQFLIQYYNGEERAKGNILERFSAQQFPDLHSELNLSSLELGDSALYFCASSVGQQYNSPLHFGNGTRLTVT.